These T cell receptor beta chains were read from a single sample in a study of T cells in Graves' hyperthyroidism and ophthalmopathy. TCRdb re-called the multiplex PCR reads through MiXCR, storing one row per CDR3 protein. The data contain about 840,000 distinct CDR3 sequences, about two fifths of them singletons. Sequences were obtained from blood. The receptors stem from a man younger than 30 with Graves' hyperthyroidism. Both conserved end residues are part of each CDR3. The D gene is left open where the match is weak. The size field is filled for only some rows; it gives once, few, many or a size class.

>many|TRBD1|TRBV10-3|TRBJ1-5
CATGTDSNQPQHF
TGTGCCACCGGGACAGACAGCAATCAGCCCCAGCATTTT
>.|.|TRBV7-2|TRBJ2-7
CASSISFSYEQYF
TGTGCCAGCAGCATTAGTTTCAGCTACGAGCAGTACTTC
>few|TRBD1|TRBV7-8|TRBJ1-3
CASSSLDRMIGNTIYF
TGTGCCAGCAGCTCTCTGGACAGGATGATTGGAAACACCATATATTTT
>few|.|TRBV12-3/TRBV12-4|TRBJ2-6
CATRSFGEANVLTF
TGTGCCACCCGGAGTTTTGGGGAGGCCAACGTCCTGACTTTC
>many|.|TRBV19|TRBJ1-5
CASSGARGNQPQHF
TGTGCCAGTAGTGGGGCCAGGGGCAATCAGCCCCAGCATTTT
>many|.|TRBV20-1|TRBJ2-7
CSAERPFAYEQYF
TGCAGTGCCGAGCGACCTTTCGCCTACGAGCAGTACTTC
>few|.|TRBV19|TRBJ2-7
CASSRGSWGDEQYF
TGTGCCAGTAGTCGCGGGTCATGGGGAGACGAGCAGTACTTC
>many|TRBD1|TRBV12-3/TRBV12-4|TRBJ1-1
CASSRDSGAFF
TGTGCCAGCAGTAGGGACAGCGGAGCTTTCTTT
>.|.|TRBV7-8|TRBJ1-4
CASSTDSLPMTEKLFF
TGTGCCAGCAGCACCGACAGTCTTCCCATGACCGAAAAACTGTTTTTT
>.|.|TRBV29-1|TRBJ2-3
CSVDRDGTDTQYF
TGCAGCGTTGACCGGGACGGGACAGATACGCAGTATTTT
>many|TRBD2|TRBV7-2|TRBJ2-7
CASSLMTSGATYEQYF
TGTGCCAGCAGCTTGATGACTAGCGGGGCGACCTACGAGCAGTACTTC
>.|TRBD1|TRBV25-1|TRBJ1-6
CASSEYPSGRTGQGNSPLHF
TGTGCCAGCAGTGAATACCCGAGTGGTCGGACAGGGCAGGGGAATTCACCCCTCCACTTT
>many|.|TRBV2|TRBJ1-1
CASSEALGRREAFF
TGTGCCAGCAGTGAAGCCCTAGGACGGCGTGAAGCTTTCTTT
>many|TRBD1|TRBV10-3|TRBJ2-7
CATQGTDLTYEQYF
TGTGCCACCCAAGGGACAGACCTAACCTACGAGCAGTACTTC
>many|.|TRBV19|TRBJ2-5
CASSPPGIGETQYF
TGTGCCAGTAGTCCCCCGGGGATTGGAGAGACCCAGTACTTC
>few|.|TRBV12-3/TRBV12-4|TRBJ2-7
CASSLARVDEQYF
TGTGCCAGCAGCCTAGCGAGGGTGGACGAGCAGTACTTC
>.|.|TRBV29-1|TRBJ2-7
CSLEWRATTEQYF
TGCAGCTTGGAATGGAGGGCCACAACCGAGCAGTACTTC
>.|.|TRBV7-2|TRBJ2-6
CASSYTGSGANVLTF
TGTGCCAGCAGTTATACAGGGTCTGGGGCCAACGTCCTGACTTTC
>.|.|TRBV4-3|TRBJ2-7
CASSPSVPISYEQYF
TGCGCCAGCAGCCCCAGTGTCCCTATCTCCTACGAGCAGTACTTC
>many|.|TRBV20-1|TRBJ1-1
CSARDGDTEAFF
TGCAGTGCTAGAGACGGGGATACTGAAGCTTTCTTT
>many|TRBD1|TRBV10-3|TRBJ1-5
CAVPGQGGQPQHF
TGTGCCGTACCGGGACAGGGAGGTCAGCCCCAGCATTTT
>.|.|TRBV19|TRBJ1-1
CASSTLAGSTEAFF
TGTGCCAGTAGTACCCTGGCAGGGAGCACTGAAGCTTTCTTT
>few|TRBD1|TRBV20-1|TRBJ2-5
CSARDRDRLYQETQYF
TGCAGTGCTAGAGACCGGGACAGACTGTACCAAGAGACCCAGTACTTC
>many|.|TRBV7-2|TRBJ1-6
CASSLQSSYNSPLHF
TGTGCCAGCAGCTTACAGAGCTCCTATAATTCACCCCTCCACTTT
>few|TRBD1|TRBV9|TRBJ2-7
CASSSPGQAPNF
TGTGCCAGCAGCTCCCCGGGACAGGCCCCTAATTTC
>few|.|TRBV6-2/TRBV6-3|TRBJ2-2
CASSYRANTGELFF
TGTGCCAGCAGTTACCGGGCGAACACCGGGGAGCTGTTTTTT
>.|.|TRBV20-1|TRBJ1-1
CSARDPRTAQGTEAFF
TGCAGTGCTAGAGACCCACGGACAGCCCAAGGGACTGAAGCTTTCTTT
>.|.|TRBV18|TRBJ1-1
CASSPQHTEAFF
TGTGCCAGCTCACCACAGCACACTGAAGCTTTCTTT
>.|.|TRBV14|TRBJ2-5
CASSQEGGYLETQYF
TGTGCCAGCAGCCAAGAAGGGGGGTACCTGGAGACCCAGTACTTC
>many|.|TRBV7-9|TRBJ2-7
CASSPSGHLYEQYF
TGTGCCAGCAGCCCATCGGGACACCTCTACGAGCAGTACTTC
>few|.|TRBV20-1|TRBJ2-5
CSAGPTGQETQYF
TGCAGTGCTGGGCCGACAGGCCAAGAGACCCAGTACTTC
>.|TRBD2|TRBV20-1|TRBJ2-5
CSASVPFSETSGRVQETQYF
TGCAGTGCTAGTGTCCCTTTTTCCGAGACTAGCGGGAGAGTCCAAGAGACCCAGTACTTC
>.|TRBD1|TRBV29-1|TRBJ2-6
CSVGRSGGGANVLTF
TGCAGCGTTGGCCGTTCAGGGGGCGGGGCCAACGTCCTGACTTTC
>few|TRBD2|TRBV20-1|TRBJ2-5
CSPGASGQETQYF
TGCAGCCCTGGGGCTAGCGGTCAAGAGACCCAGTACTTC
>.|.|TRBV7-9|TRBJ2-2
CASSPPGGFFTGELFF
TGTGCCAGCAGCCCCCCCGGCGGCTTCTTCACCGGGGAGCTGTTTTTT
>.|TRBD1|TRBV20-1|TRBJ2-7
CSAETKPTGEQYF
TGCAGTGCTGAGACTAAGCCGACAGGGGAGCAGTACTTC
>.|.|TRBV4-2|TRBJ2-7
CASSQDHGGYEQYF
TGTGCCAGCAGCCAAGATCACGGGGGCTACGAGCAGTACTTC